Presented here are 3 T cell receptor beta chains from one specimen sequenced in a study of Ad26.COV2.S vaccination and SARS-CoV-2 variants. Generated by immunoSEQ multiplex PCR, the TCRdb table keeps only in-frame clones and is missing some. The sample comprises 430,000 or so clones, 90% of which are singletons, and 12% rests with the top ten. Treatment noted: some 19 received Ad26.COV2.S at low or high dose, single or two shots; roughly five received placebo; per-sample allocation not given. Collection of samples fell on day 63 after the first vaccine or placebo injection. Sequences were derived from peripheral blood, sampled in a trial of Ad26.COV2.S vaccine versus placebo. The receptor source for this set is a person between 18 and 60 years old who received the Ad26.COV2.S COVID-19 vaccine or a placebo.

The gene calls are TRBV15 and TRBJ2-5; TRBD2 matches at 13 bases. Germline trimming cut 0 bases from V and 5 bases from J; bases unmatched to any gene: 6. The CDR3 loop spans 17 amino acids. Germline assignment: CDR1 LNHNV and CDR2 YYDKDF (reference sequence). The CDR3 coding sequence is TGTGCCACCAGCAGAGAGTTAGGACTAGCGGGAGACGAGACCCAGTACTTC. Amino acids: CATSRELGLAGDETQYF.

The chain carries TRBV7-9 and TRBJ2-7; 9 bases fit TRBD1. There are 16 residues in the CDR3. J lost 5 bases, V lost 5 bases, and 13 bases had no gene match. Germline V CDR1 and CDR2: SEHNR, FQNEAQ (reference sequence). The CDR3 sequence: CASSQPLGQGLNEQYF. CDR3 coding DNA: TGTGCCAGCAGCCAGCCCCTCGGACAGGGGCTAAACGAGCAGTACTTC.

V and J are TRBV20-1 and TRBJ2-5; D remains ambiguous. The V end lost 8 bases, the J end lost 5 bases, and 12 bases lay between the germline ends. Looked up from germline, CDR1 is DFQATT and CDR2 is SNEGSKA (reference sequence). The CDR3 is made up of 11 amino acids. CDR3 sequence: CSTLLGETQYF. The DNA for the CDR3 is TGCAGTACCCTCCTCGGTGAGACCCAGTACTTC.